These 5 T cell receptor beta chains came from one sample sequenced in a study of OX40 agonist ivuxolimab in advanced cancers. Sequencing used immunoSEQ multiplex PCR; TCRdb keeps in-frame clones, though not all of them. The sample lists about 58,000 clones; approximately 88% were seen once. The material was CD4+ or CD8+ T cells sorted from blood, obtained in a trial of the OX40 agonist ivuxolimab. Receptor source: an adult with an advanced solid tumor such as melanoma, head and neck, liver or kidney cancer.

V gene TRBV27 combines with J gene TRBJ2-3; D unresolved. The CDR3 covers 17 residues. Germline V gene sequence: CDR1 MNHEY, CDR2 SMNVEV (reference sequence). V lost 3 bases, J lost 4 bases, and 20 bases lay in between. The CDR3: CASSLITQRPYADTQYF. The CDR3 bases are TGTGCCAGCAGTTTGATAACCCAGAGGCCTTACGCAGATACGCAGTATTTT.

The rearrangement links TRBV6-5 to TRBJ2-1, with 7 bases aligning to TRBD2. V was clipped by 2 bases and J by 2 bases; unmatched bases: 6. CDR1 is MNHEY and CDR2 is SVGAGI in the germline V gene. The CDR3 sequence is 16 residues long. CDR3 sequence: CASSYAAGLAYNEQFF. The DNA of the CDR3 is TGTGCCAGCAGTTACGCAGCGGGACTCGCCTACAATGAGCAGTTCTTC.

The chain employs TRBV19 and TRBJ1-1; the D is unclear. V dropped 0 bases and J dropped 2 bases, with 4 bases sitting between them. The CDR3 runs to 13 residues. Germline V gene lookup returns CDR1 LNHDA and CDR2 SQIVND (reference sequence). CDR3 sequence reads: CASSIERNTEAFF. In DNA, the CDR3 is TGTGCCAGTAGTATAGAAAGAAACACTGAAGCTTTCTTT. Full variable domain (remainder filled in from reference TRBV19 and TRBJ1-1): DGGITQSPKYLFRKEGQNVTLSCEQNLNHDAMYWYRQDPGQGLRLIYYSQIVNDFQKGDIAEGYSVSREKKESFPLTVTSAQKNPTAFYLCASSIERNTEAFFGQGTRLTVV.

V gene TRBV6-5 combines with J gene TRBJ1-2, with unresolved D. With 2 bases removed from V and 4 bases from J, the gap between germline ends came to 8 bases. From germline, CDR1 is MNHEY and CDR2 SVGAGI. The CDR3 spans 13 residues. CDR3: CASSYGQFYGYTF. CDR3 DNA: TGTGCCAGCAGTTACGGGCAGTTCTATGGCTACACCTTC.

In nucleotides, the CDR3 is TGTGCCAGCAGTCGATCGGCGAACACCGGGGAGCTGTTTTTT. Amino acids: CASSRSANTGELFF. V is TRBV28 and J is TRBJ2-2, with D uncertain. Germline V CDR1 and CDR2: MDHEN, SYDVKM. Trimming left V 5 bases short and J 0 bases short, with 7 bases between. This CDR3 has 14 amino acids.